The following is a TCR beta chain sequence with its context. The data were obtained in a study of OX40 agonist ivuxolimab in advanced cancers. Background on the study: One patient with hepatocellular carcinoma and two with cutaneous melanoma, three in all, had partial responses.

Method: immunoSEQ multiplex PCR; TCRdb's copy keeps in-frame clones and lacks some. The table lists about 73,000 clones, 85% to 90% of them singletons. With autoimmune disease history or systemic immunosuppression, patients were excluded. Germline V gene sequence: CDR1 MNHNY, CDR2 SVGAGI (reference sequence). With 6 bases clipped from V and 8 bases from J, the junction kept 7 bases outside the gene matches. CDR3 length: 15 amino acids. The sequencing here drew on CD4+ or CD8+ T cells sorted from blood, taken in a trial of the OX40 agonist ivuxolimab. The gene calls are TRBV6-6 and TRBJ2-1; 13 positions match TRBD2. This clonotype originated in an adult with an advanced solid tumor such as melanoma, head and neck, liver or kidney cancer. CDR3: CASSPLAGGPYEQFF. CDR3 in DNA: TGTGCCAGCAGCCCACTAGCGGGAGGGCCCTATGAGCAGTTCTTC.